The 6 T cell receptor beta chains below were found in one sample sequenced in a study of T cell clonality in common variable immunodeficiency. Clones were read by immunoSEQ multiplex PCR, and TCRdb kept only the in-frame ones, dropping some. The sample is made up of more than 20,000 clones, none counted only once. For these TCRs, the target antigens are not known. Study observations and caveats: In common variable immunodeficiency, TCR beta chains reportedly carried fewer deletions and N-nucleotide insertions.

Sequenced input: peripheral blood mononuclear cells. These receptors were taken from a human donor with common variable immunodeficiency.

With respect to this clone: The CDR3 end lies 3 residues beyond the end of the read and is filled in from the germline J gene. The V and J genes are TRBV7-3 and TRBJ2-7; TRBD1 aligns across 7 bases. The V gene end was trimmed by 4 bases and the J gene end by 1 base; junction bases not matched to a gene: 7. The CDR3 spans 15 residues. Germline-derived CDR1 and CDR2 are SGHTA and FQGTGA. CDR3 region: CASSSTGTRSYEQYF. CDR3 bases read: TGTGCCAGCAGCTCGACAGGGACCAGGTCCTACGAG.

To note about this clone: The CDR3 is cut off 3 residues early in the read; its end comes from the germline J gene. The genes are TRBV7-9 and TRBJ1-3; 8 bases align to TRBD1. Germline trimming cut 5 bases from V and 2 bases from J; bases unmatched to any gene: 5. The germline V gene encodes CDR1 SEHNR and CDR2 FQNEAQ (reference sequence). The CDR3 sequence is 15 residues long. This chain's CDR3 is CASSEDRVTGNTIYF. The sequenced part of the CDR3 DNA is TGTGCCAGCAGCGAGGACAGGGTGACTGGAAACACC.

This clone occurred a few times. Read sequence stops 3 residues before the CDR3 end, and the germline J gene provides the missing end. Other DNA variants within this sample encode the same CDR3. The V call is TRBV18, the J call TRBJ1-3; D is uncertain. The CDR3 runs 15 residues. With 3 bases removed from V and 0 bases from J, the gap between germline ends came to 9 bases. Germline CDR1 is KGHSH and CDR2 is LQKENI. The CDR3 sequence is CASSPPVDSGNTIYF. Partial CDR3 DNA: TGTGCCAGCTCACCGCCGGTAGACTCTGGAAACACC. The whole variable domain, filled in from reference TRBV18 and TRBJ1-3, reads NAGVMQNPRHLVRRRGQEARLRCSPMKGHSHVYWYRQLPEEGLKFMVYLQKENIIDESGMPKERFSAEFPKEGPSILRIQQVVRGDSAAYFCASSPPVDSGNTIYFGEGSWLTVV.

With regard to this clone: The read halts 3 residues ahead of the CDR3 end, with the missing end drawn from the germline J gene. The V call is TRBV19, the J call TRBJ2-2; no firm D call. Trimming took off 3 bases at V and 4 bases at J, with 12 bases between the two ends. The CDR3 sequence is 15 residues long. Germline values: CDR1 LNHDA, CDR2 SQIVND (reference sequence). CDR3 bases read: TGTGCCAGTAGTATTGAGCGCCCCAGCACCGGGGAG. It yields the protein CASSIERPSTGE. Given in full, the CDR3 is CASSIERPSTGELFF.

A remark on this clone: The read comes to an end 3 residues before the CDR3 does, leaving the germline J gene to fill in the end. The chain carries TRBV5-1 and TRBJ2-5, with 11 bases fitting TRBD2. The CDR3 is 18 amino acids. V shed 3 bases and J 4 bases; nucleotides not matched to a gene: 14. CDR1 is SGHRS, CDR2 YFSETQ, per germline. The sequenced part of the CDR3 DNA is TGCGCCAGCAGCTCCTACTTTCGACTAGCGGGAAGGGGAGAGACC. Translation: CASSSYFRLAGRGET. From start to end, the CDR3 is CASSSYFRLAGRGETQYF. Variable domain in full (rest from reference TRBV5-1 and TRBJ2-5): KAGVTQTPRYLIKTRGQQVTLSCSPISGHRSVSWYQQTPGQGLQFLFEYFSETQRNKGNFPGRFSGRQFSNSRSEMNVSTLELGDSALYLCASSSYFRLAGRGETQYFGPGTRLLVL.

About this clone itself: The read ends 3 residues before the CDR3 terminus; that terminus is restored from the germline J gene. The chain combines TRBV6-2 or TRBV6-3 with TRBJ2-3, with TRBD2 as a possible D gene (5 bases). Trimming stripped 0 bases from V and 5 bases from J, with 12 bases between. The germline gives CDR1 MNHEY, CDR2 SVGEGT. This CDR3 contains 15 residues. The sequenced CDR3 bases are TGTGCCAGCAGTTACTCGACTTTAGCGCAAGATACG. It codes for CASSYSTLAQDT. The entire CDR3 is CASSYSTLAQDTQYF.